This TCR beta chain was captured in a study of blood T cell repertoires in COVID-19. Across the whole study: T cells, B-cell-depleted T cells, or PBMCs supplied cDNA or gDNA.

In its sample, this clone was seen once. The CDR3 is 15 amino acids. Trimming removed 2 bases at V and 2 bases at J, with 13 bases between. The germline CDR1 and CDR2 sequences are SGHNT and YYREEE (reference sequence). While infection was still active, Seattle patients were enrolled and then followed longitudinally. In the authors' methods: For nucleated cells, counts were estimated from reference gene primer amplification. Sequencing used immunoSEQ multiplex PCR; TCRdb keeps in-frame clones, though not all of them. The V and J calls and the clone size are those of that table, but D and trimming were determined from the DNA. The profile shows roughly 70,000 clones, roughly 87% of them singletons.

The chain recombines TRBV5-4 with TRBJ1-2; D is possibly TRBD1 (5 bases). The receptor was derived from a man aged 50-59 years with COVID-19, enrolled during active disease. The source material was peripheral blood. CDR3 nucleotides: TGTGCCAGCAGCTTTGGGCAGGGTGGCAACTATGGCTACACCTTC. Encoded protein: CASSFGQGGNYGYTF.